Here is one T cell receptor (beta chain) with its context. Its antigen remains unknown. This record comes from a study of T cell responses to AZD1222 COVID-19 vaccine. Study conclusions and caveats: Females outnumbered males among donors, who were mostly white British; clonal diversity was possibly underestimated. Of the AZD1222 recipients, only 6 or 7 were seropositive at baseline. Spike was spanned by vaccine-associated CD4 TCRs, with dominance at 160-218 and 743-854.

V was clipped by 3 bases and J by 0 bases, with 6 bases between them. The CDR3 contains 13 residues. Germline CDR1 is GTSNPN and CDR2 is SVGIG (reference sequence). Assay used: immunoSEQ multiplex PCR; TCRdb lists only in-frame clones, some missing. The sample has around 83,000 clones, less than 95% seen once. Specimen: peripheral blood, collected 28 days after the second AZD1222 dose. This clonotype was sampled from an adult who received the AZD1222 COVID-19 vaccine. The chain recombines TRBV30 with TRBJ1-5; D remains ambiguous. The CDR3 sequence is CAWSLRSNQPQHF. The CDR3 DNA reads TGTGCCTGGAGCCTCCGTAGCAATCAGCCCCAGCATTTT.